The clone carrying this T cell receptor beta chain was observed many times. Molecular barcoding with unique molecular identifiers was used for the TCRbeta library. TCRdb itself ran the PCR reads through MiXCR, one entry per CDR3 protein. The data show around 92,000 distinct CDR3 sequences, 12% seen once. The CDR3 contains 15 residues. Deletions cut 0 bases from V and 4 bases from J, with 11 bases between. CDR1 and CDR2 (germline): LGHNA, YSLEER. This record belongs to a study of T-cell reconstitution after alpha-beta-depleted transplantation in children. This chain links TRBV4-3 with TRBJ2-3; a weak D match, TRBD2 (5 bases). The input for sequencing was PBMCs from the stem cell graft donor, taken from the stem cell graft. The TCR sequence derives from a human donor who donated a stem cell graft to a child with inherited bone marrow failure. CDR3 sequence: CASSQEEGGADTQYF. CDR3 nucleotide sequence: TGCGCCAGCAGCCAAGAAGAGGGTGGGGCAGATACGCAGTATTTT.